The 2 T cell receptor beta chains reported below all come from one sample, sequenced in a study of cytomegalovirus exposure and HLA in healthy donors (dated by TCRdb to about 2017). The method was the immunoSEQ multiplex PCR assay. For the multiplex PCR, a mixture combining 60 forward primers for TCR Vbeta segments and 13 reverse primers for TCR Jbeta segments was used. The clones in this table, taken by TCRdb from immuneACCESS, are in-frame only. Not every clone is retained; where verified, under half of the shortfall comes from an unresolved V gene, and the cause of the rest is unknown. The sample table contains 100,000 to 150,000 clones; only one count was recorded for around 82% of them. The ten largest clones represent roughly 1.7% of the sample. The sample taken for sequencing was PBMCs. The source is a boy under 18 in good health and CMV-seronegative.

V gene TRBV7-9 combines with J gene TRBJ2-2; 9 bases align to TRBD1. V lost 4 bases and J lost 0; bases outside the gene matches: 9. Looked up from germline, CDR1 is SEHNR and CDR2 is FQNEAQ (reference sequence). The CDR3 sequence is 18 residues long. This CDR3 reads CASSSSVGTGTNTGELFF. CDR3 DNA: TGTGCCAGCAGCTCTTCAGTCGGGACAGGGACGAACACCGGGGAGCTGTTTTTT.

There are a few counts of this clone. The CDR3 is CASSSQGGTEAFF. The CDR3 coding sequence is TGTGCCAGCAGCTCACAGGGGGGCACTGAAGCTTTCTTT. The chain recombines TRBV11-3 with TRBJ1-1, with 8 positions matching TRBD1. The CDR3 has 13 amino acids. The germline gives CDR1 SGHNT, CDR2 YENEEA. The V gene end was trimmed by 4 bases and the J gene end by 4 bases; junction bases not matched to a gene: 2. Full variable domain (remainder filled in from reference TRBV11-3 and TRBJ1-1): EAGVVQSPRYKIIEKKQPVAFWCNPISGHNTLYWYLQNLGQGPELLIRYENEEAVDDSQLPKDRFSAERLKGVDSTLKIQPAELGDSAVYLCASSSQGGTEAFFGQGTRLTVV.